The 16 T cell receptor beta chains below come from one sample, sequenced in a study of CD8 T cells in Susac syndrome. Reverse transcription of roughly 0.45 to 1 ug RNA used random hexamers. Each CDR3 protein gets one entry after TCRdb re-called the immunoSEQ multiplex PCR reads with MiXCR. The sample lists a few hundred thousand distinct CDR3 sequences, about 95% occurring once. Sequencing used CD4+ T cells from PBMCs. These receptors came from a human donor with multiple sclerosis.

J is TRBJ2-1 and V is TRBV4-2, with TRBD1 identical over 10 bases. This CDR3 is built from 16 residues. V dropped 2 bases and J dropped 7; count of bases not matched to a gene: 8. Germline CDR1 is LGHNA and CDR2 is YNFKEQ. The CDR3 DNA reads TGTGCCAGCAGCCAACCAGACAGGGGGCTCTGGAATGAGCAGTTCTTC. It is translated as CASSQPDRGLWNEQFF.

V and J are TRBV24-1 and TRBJ2-2; 12 bases map to TRBD1. The CDR3 covers 16 residues. V lost 7 bases and J lost 7; bases outside the gene matches: 9. From germline, CDR1 is KGHDR and CDR2 SFDVKD. The CDR3 spells CATSHGGQGADGELFF. CDR3 nucleotides: TGTGCCACCAGCCATGGGGGACAGGGGGCGGACGGGGAGCTGTTTTTT.

The V and J genes are TRBV15 and TRBJ2-5; the D is unclear. Trimming removed 3 bases from V and 2 bases from J, with 13 bases in between. The CDR3 extends over 15 amino acids. CDR1 and CDR2 from the germline V gene are LNHNV and YYDKDF (reference sequence). The CDR3 region has the DNA TGTGCCACCAGCAGGGCCCTCGTGCCGCAAGAGACCCAGTACTTC. It yields the protein CATSRALVPQETQYF. The variable domain in full, with the rest retrieved from reference TRBV15 and TRBJ2-5, is DAMVIQNPRYQVTQFGKPVTLSCSQTLNHNVMYWYQQKSSQAPKLLFHYYDKDFNNEADTPDNFQSRRPNTSFCFLDIRSPGLGDTAMYLCATSRALVPQETQYFGPGTRLLVL.

The chain links TRBV20-1 to TRBJ2-7; 8 bases agree with TRBD1. The V and J ends lost 3 bases and 5 bases, in that order; junction bases with no gene match: 9. Germline values: CDR1 DFQATT, CDR2 SNEGSKA (reference sequence). This CDR3 is built from 14 residues. CDR3 bases: TGCAGTGCTAGCTTCGGACAGGGTGGAGACGAGCAGTACTTC. It codes for CSASFGQGGDEQYF.

The chain carries TRBV27 and TRBJ2-1; D unclear. The ends were cut back, 5 bases at V and 7 bases at J, with 15 bases in the middle. Looked up from germline, CDR1 is MNHEY and CDR2 is SMNVEV (reference sequence). The CDR3 is made up of 14 amino acids. Here the CDR3 reads CASSPLGNMNEQFF. DNA for the CDR3: TGTGCCAGCAGTCCCCTAGGAAATATGAATGAGCAGTTCTTC.

The chain employs TRBV20-1 and TRBJ2-5; 7 bases are a match to TRBD2. CDR1 is DFQATT, CDR2 SNEGSKA, per germline (reference sequence). This CDR3 region has 11 residues. The CDR3 nucleotides are TGCAGCACTAGCGAACAAGAGACCCAGTACTTC. Encoded protein: CSTSEQETQYF.

This chain joins TRBV20-1 and TRBJ2-3; 13 bases map to TRBD2. Germline assignment: CDR1 DFQATT and CDR2 SNEGSKA (reference sequence). The CDR3 consists of 19 residues. V lost 5 bases and J lost 3; bases outside the gene matches: 17. CDR3: CSAYRLAGGPTGQTDTQYF. The CDR3 nucleotides read TGCAGTGCTTACAGACTAGCGGGGGGCCCTACGGGGCAGACAGATACGCAGTATTTT.

This chain uses TRBV11-2 with TRBJ2-5; 8 bases line up with TRBD2. Germline trimming cut 4 bases from V and 4 bases from J; bases unmatched to any gene: 11. Germline V gives CDR1 SGHAT, CDR2 FQNNGV. The CDR3 runs to 16 residues. CDR3 residues: CASSSDRTSLLETQYF. In nucleotides, the CDR3 is TGTGCCAGCAGCTCCGACCGGACTAGCCTCTTAGAGACCCAGTACTTC. Variable domain in full (rest from reference TRBV11-2 and TRBJ2-5): EAGVAQSPRYKIIEKRQSVAFWCNPISGHATLYWYQQILGQGPKLLIQFQNNGVVDDSQLPKDRFSAERLKGVDSTLKIQPAKLEDSAVYLCASSSDRTSLLETQYFGPGTRLLVL.

Only one count was recorded for this clonotype. The chain couples TRBV20-1 to TRBJ1-1; the match to TRBD1 covers 7 bases. The CDR3 length is 13 residues. Germline V gives CDR1 DFQATT, CDR2 SNEGSKA (reference sequence). The V and J ends lost 0 bases and 14 bases, in that order; junction bases with no gene match: 12. The CDR3 sequence is CSARDQGGRGVFF. The CDR3, as DNA: TGCAGTGCTAGAGATCAGGGGGGCCGAGGTGTATTCTTT.

In nucleotides, the CDR3 is TGCAGCGTGCAGGGGGCTCAGGGGGAAAAACTGTTTTTT. Its protein is CSVQGAQGEKLFF. The chain joins TRBV29-1 to TRBJ1-4; 8 bases line up with TRBD1. The germline V gene encodes CDR1 SQVTM and CDR2 ANQGSEA. Germline trimming cut 6 bases from V and 8 bases from J; bases unmatched to any gene: 8. The CDR3 is 13 residues long.

V gene TRBV5-1 combines with J gene TRBJ2-1, with D perhaps given as TRBD1 or TRBD2 (6 bases each). The V gene lost 8 bases and the J gene lost 0 bases, with 12 bases spanning the gap. The germline gives CDR1 SGHRS, CDR2 YFSETQ. This CDR3 is 14 amino acids long. The CDR3 bases are TGCGCCAGTAAGGGGGGCCTCTCCTACAATGAGCAGTTCTTC. The encoded protein is CASKGGLSYNEQFF.

V is TRBV15 and J is TRBJ2-7; 10 nucleotides align to TRBD2. The CDR3 covers 15 residues. V was pared by 5 bases and J by 2 bases, with 6 bases of the junction left unmatched. Germline V gives CDR1 LNHNV, CDR2 YYDKDF (reference sequence). CDR3 nucleotide sequence: TGTGCCACCAGCTCCGGGACTAGCGCAACCTACGAGCAGTACTTC. Encoded protein: CATSSGTSATYEQYF.

The V gene is TRBV27, the J gene TRBJ2-7; TRBD2 matches 10 bases. The J segment lost 6 bases and the V segment lost 5 bases, leaving 1 base of the junction unmatched. This CDR3 is 12 amino acids long. The germline gives CDR1 MNHEY, CDR2 SMNVEV (reference sequence). This CDR3 is CASSRTSGEQYF. CDR3 nucleotides: TGTGCCAGCAGTCGGACTAGCGGCGAGCAGTACTTC.

This rearrangement joins TRBV9 to TRBJ2-1, with D unresolved. V was cut by 4 bases and J by 5 bases, with 10 bases left in between. Germline-derived CDR1 and CDR2 are SGDLS and YYNGEE. CDR3 length: 13 residues. For the CDR3, the DNA is TGTGCCAGCAGCCAAAAGACGGACAATGAGCAGTTCTTC. It translates to CASSQKTDNEQFF.

The V gene is TRBV20-1, the J gene TRBJ2-7, with 7 bases matching TRBD1. The V gene's germline CDR1 is DFQATT and CDR2 SNEGSKA (reference sequence). J gave up 3 bases and V 3 bases, and 11 bases lay outside the gene matches. The CDR3 runs 15 residues. The CDR3 nucleotides are TGCAGTGCTAGGGGCTCGGGACAGCGACGCTACGAGCAGTACTTC. It specifies CSARGSGQRRYEQYF.

The genes are TRBV19 and TRBJ2-3; TRBD2 agrees at 11 bases. Trimming took 9 bases from V and 0 from J; bases not matched to a gene: 5. The CDR3 sequence is 15 residues long. CDR1 and CDR2 (germline): LNHDA, SQIVND (reference sequence). CDR3: CASLRTSGSTDTQYF. The CDR3 bases are TGTGCCAGCCTCCGGACTAGCGGGAGCACAGATACGCAGTATTTT.